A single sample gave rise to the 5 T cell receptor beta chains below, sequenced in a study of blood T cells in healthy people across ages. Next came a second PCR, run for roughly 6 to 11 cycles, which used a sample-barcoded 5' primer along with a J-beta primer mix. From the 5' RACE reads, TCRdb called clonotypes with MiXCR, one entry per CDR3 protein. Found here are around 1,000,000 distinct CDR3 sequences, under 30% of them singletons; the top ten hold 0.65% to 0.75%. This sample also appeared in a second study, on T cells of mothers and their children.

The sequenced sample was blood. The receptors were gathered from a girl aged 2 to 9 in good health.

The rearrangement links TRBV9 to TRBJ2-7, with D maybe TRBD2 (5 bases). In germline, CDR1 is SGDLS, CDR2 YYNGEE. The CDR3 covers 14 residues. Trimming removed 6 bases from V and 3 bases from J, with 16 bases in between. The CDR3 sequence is CASNPGSEDYEQYF. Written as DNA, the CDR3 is TGTGCCAGCAACCCGGGATCCGAGGACTACGAGCAGTACTTC.

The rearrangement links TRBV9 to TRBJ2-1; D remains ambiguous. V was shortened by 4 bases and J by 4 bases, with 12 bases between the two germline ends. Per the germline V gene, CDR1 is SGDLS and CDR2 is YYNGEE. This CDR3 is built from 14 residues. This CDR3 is CASSPRSAYNEQFF. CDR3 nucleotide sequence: TGTGCCAGCAGCCCTCGTAGTGCGTACAATGAGCAGTTCTTC.

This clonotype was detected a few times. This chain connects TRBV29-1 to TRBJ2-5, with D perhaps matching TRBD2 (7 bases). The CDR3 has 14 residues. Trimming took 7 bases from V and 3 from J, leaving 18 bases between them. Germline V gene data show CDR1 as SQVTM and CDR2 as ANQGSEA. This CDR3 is CSDERGGPEETQYF. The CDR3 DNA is TGCAGCGACGAGAGGGGGGGGCCAGAAGAGACCCAGTACTTC. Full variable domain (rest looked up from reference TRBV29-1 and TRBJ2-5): SAVISQKPSRDICQRGTSLTIQCQVDSQVTMMFWYRQQPGQSLTLIATANQGSEATYESGFVIDKFPISRPNLTFSTLTVSNMSPEDSSIYLCSDERGGPEETQYFGPGTRLLVL.

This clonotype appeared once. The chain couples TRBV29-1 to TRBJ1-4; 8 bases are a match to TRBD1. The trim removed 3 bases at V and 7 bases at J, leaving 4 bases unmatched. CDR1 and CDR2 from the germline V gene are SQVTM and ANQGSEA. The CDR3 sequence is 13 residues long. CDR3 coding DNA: TGCAGCGTTGACGGACAGGGAAGTGAAAAACTGTTTTTT. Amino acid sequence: CSVDGQGSEKLFF.

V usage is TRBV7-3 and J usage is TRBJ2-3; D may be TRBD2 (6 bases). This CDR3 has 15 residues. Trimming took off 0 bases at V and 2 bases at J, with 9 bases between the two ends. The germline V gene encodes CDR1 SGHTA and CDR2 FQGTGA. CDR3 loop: CASSLTVAATDTQYF. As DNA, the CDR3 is TGTGCCAGCAGCTTAACGGTAGCGGCCACAGATACGCAGTATTTT.